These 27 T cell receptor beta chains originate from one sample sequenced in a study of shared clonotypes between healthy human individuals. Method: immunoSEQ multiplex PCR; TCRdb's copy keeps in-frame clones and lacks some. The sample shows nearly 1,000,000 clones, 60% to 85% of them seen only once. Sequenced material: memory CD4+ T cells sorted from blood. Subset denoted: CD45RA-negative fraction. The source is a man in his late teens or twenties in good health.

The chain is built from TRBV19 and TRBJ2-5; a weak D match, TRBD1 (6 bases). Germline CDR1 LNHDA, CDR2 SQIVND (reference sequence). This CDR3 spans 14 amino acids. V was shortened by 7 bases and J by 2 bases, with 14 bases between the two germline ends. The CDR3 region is CASTKTGIQETQYF. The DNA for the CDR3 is TGTGCCAGTACTAAGACAGGTATACAAGAGACCCAGTACTTC.

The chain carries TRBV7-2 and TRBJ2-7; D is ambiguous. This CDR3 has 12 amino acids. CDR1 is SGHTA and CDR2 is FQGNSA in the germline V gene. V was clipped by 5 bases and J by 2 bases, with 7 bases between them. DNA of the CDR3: TGTGCCAGCAGCCTCCAGGCCTACGAGCAGTACTTC. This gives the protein CASSLQAYEQYF.

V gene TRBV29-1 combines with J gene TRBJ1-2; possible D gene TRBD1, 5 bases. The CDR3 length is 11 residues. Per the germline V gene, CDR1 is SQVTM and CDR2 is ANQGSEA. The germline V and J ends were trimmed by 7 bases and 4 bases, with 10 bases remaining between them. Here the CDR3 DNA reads TGCAGCGCCCCAGGGTTCTATGGCTACACCTTC. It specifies CSAPGFYGYTF.

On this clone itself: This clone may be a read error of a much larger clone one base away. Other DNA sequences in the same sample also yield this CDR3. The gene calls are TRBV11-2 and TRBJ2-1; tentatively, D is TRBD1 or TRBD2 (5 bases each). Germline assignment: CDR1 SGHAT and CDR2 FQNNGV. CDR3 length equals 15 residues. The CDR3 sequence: CASSLEGSFPNEQFF. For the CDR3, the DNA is TGCGCCAGCAGCTTAGAGGGGTCCTTTCCCAATGAGCAGTTCTTC.

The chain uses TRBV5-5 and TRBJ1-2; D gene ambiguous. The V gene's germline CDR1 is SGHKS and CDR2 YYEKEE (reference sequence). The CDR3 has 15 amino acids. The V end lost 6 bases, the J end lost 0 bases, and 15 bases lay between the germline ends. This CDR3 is CASTPGGQPNYGYTF. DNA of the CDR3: TGTGCCAGCACTCCTGGCGGGCAGCCTAACTATGGCTACACCTTC. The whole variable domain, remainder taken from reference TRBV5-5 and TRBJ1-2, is DAGVTQSPTHLIKTRGQQVTLRCSPISGHKSVSWYQQVLGQGPQFIFQYYEKEERGRGNFPDRFSARQFPNYSSELNVNALLLGDSALYLCASTPGGQPNYGYTFGSGTRLTVV.

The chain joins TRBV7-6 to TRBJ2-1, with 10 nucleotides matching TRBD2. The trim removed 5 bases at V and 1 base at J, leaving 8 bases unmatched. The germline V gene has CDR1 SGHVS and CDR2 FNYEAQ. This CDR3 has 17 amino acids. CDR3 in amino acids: CASSPQTSGPSYNEQFF. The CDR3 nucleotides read TGTGCCAGCAGCCCGCAGACTAGCGGGCCATCCTACAATGAGCAGTTCTTC. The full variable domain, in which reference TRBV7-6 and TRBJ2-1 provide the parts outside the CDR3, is GAGVSQSPRYKVTKRGQDVALRCDPISGHVSLYWYRQALGQGPEFLTYFNYEAQQDKSGLPNDRFSAERPEGSISTLTIQRTEQRDSAMYRCASSPQTSGPSYNEQFFGPGTRLTVL.

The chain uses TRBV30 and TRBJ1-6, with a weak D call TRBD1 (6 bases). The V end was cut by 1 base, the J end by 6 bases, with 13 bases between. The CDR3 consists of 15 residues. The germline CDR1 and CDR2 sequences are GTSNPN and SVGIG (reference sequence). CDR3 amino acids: CAWSAWTEGNSPLHF. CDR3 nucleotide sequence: TGTGCCTGGAGTGCTTGGACAGAGGGTAATTCACCCCTCCACTTT.

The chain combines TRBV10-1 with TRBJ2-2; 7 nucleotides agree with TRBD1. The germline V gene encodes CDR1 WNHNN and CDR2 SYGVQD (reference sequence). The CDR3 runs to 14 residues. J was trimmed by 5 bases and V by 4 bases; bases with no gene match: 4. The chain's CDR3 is CASSGGQPTGELFF. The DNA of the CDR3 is TGCGCCAGCAGTGGGGGACAGCCAACCGGGGAGCTGTTTTTT.

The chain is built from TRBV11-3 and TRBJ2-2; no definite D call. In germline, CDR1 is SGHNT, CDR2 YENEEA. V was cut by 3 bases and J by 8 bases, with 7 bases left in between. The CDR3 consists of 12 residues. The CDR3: CASSFVGGELFF. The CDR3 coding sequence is TGTGCCAGCAGCTTTGTAGGAGGGGAGCTGTTTTTT.

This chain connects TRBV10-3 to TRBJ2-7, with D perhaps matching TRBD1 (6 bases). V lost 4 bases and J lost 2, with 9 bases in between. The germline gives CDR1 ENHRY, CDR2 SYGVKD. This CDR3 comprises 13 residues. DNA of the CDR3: TGTGCCATCAGTGGCCAGGGGACCTACGAGCAGTACTTC. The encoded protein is CAISGQGTYEQYF.

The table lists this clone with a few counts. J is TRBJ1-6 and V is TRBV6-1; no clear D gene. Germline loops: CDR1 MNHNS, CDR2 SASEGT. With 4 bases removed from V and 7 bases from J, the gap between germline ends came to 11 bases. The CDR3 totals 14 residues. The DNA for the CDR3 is TGTGCCAGCAGTGGCCGGGCTGAGAATTCACCCCTCCACTTT. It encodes CASSGRAENSPLHF.

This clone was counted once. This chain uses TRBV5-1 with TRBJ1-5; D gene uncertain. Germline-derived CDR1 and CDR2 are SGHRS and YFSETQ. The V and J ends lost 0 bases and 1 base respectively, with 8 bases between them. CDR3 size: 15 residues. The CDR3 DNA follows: TGCGCCAGCAGCTTGGGATCAACCAGCAATCAGCCCCAGCATTTT. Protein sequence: CASSLGSTSNQPQHF.

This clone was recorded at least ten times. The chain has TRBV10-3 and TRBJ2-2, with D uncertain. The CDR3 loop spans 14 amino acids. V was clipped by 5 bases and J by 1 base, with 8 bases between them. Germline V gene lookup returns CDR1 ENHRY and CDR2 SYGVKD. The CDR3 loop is CAISHSMNTGELFF. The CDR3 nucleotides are TGTGCCATCAGTCATTCAATGAACACCGGGGAGCTGTTTTTT.

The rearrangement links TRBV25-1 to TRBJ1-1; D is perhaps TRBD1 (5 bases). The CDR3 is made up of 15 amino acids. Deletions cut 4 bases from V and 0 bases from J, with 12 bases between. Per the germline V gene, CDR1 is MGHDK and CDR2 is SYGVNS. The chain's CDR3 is CASSGGVWMNTEAFF. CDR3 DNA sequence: TGTGCCAGCAGTGGGGGGGTCTGGATGAACACTGAAGCTTTCTTT.

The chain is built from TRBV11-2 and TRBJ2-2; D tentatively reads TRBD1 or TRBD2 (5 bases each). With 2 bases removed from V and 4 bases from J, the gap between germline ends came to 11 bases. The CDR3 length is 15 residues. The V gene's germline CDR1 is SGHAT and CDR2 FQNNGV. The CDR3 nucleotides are TGTGCCAGCAGCTTAAGGGGCACTAGCACCGGGGAGCTGTTTTTT. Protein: CASSLRGTSTGELFF.

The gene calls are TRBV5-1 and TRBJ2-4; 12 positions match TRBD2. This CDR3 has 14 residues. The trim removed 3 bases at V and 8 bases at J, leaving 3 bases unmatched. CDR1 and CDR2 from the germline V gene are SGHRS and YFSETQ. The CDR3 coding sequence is TGCGCCAGCAGCTGGACTAGCGGGGACGACATTCAGTACTTC. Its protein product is CASSWTSGDDIQYF.

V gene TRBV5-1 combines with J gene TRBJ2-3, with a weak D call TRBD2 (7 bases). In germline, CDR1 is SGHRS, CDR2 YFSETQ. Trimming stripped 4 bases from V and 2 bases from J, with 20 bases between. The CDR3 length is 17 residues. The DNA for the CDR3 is TGCGCCAGCAGCCGGGGGGCTGGCGGGGGCTCCACAGATACGCAGTATTTT. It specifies CASSRGAGGGSTDTQYF.

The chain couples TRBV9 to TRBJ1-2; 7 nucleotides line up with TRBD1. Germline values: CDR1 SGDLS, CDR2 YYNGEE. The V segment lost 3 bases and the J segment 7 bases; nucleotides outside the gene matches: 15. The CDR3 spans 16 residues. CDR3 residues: CASSGSGQRGVGGYTF. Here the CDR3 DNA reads TGTGCCAGCAGCGGATCGGGACAGAGAGGTGTCGGTGGCTACACCTTC.

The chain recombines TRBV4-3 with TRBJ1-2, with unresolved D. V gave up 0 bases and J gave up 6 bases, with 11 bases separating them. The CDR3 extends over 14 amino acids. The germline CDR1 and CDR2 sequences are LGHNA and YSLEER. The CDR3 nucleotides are TGCGCCAGCAGCCAAGATACGTGGGGAGATGGCTACACCTTC. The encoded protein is CASSQDTWGDGYTF.

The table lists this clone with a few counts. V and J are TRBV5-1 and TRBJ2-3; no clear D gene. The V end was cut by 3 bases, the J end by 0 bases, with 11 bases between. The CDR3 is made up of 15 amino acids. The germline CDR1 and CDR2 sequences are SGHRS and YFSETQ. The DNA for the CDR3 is TGCGCCAGCAGCTATGTAGGGCCTAGCACAGATACGCAGTATTTT. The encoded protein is CASSYVGPSTDTQYF.

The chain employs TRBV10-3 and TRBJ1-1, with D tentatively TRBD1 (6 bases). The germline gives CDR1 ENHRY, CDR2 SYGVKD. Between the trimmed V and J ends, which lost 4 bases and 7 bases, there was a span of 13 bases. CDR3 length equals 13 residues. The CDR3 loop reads CAISAAGAGEAFF. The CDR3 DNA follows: TGTGCCATCAGTGCCGCAGGGGCGGGTGAAGCTTTCTTT.

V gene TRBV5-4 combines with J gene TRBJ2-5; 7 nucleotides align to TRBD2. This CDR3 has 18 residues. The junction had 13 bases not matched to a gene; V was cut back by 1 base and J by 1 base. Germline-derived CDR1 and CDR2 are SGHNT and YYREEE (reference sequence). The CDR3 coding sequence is TGTGCCAGCAGCTTGAGAACTCCCAAAGCGGGACCCCAAGAGACCCAGTACTTC. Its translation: CASSLRTPKAGPQETQYF. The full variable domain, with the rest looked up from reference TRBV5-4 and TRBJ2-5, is ETGVTQSPTHLIKTRGQQVTLRCSSQSGHNTVSWYQQALGQGPQFIFQYYREEENGRGNFPPRFSGLQFPNYSSELNVNALELDDSALYLCASSLRTPKAGPQETQYFGPGTRLLVL.

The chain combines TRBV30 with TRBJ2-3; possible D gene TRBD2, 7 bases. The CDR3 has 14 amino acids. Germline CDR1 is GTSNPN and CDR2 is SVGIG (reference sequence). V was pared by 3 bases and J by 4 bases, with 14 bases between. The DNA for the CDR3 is TGTGCCTGGAGGGACAGACTAGCCTCAGATACGCAGTATTTT. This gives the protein CAWRDRLASDTQYF. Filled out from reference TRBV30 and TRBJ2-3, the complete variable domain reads SQTIHQWPATLVQPVGSPLSLECTVEGTSNPNLYWYRQAAGRGLQLLFYSVGIGQISSEVPQNLSASRPQDRQFILSSKKLLLSDSGFYLCAWRDRLASDTQYFGPGTRLTVL.

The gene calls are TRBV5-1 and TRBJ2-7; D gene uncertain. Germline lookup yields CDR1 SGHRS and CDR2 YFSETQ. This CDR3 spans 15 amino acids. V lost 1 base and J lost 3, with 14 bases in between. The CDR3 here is CASSLNLARNYEQYF. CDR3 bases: TGCGCCAGCAGCTTGAATCTCGCCAGGAACTACGAGCAGTACTTC. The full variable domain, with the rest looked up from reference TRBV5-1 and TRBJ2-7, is KAGVTQTPRYLIKTRGQQVTLSCSPISGHRSVSWYQQTPGQGLQFLFEYFSETQRNKGNFPGRFSGRQFSNSRSEMNVSTLELGDSALYLCASSLNLARNYEQYFGPGTRLTVT.

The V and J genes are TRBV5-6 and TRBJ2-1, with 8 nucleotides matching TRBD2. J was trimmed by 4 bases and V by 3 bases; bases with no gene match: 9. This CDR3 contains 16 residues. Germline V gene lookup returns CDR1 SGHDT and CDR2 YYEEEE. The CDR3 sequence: CASSSRLAGLYNEQFF. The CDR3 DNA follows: TGTGCCAGCAGCTCGCGTTTAGCGGGACTGTACAATGAGCAGTTCTTC.

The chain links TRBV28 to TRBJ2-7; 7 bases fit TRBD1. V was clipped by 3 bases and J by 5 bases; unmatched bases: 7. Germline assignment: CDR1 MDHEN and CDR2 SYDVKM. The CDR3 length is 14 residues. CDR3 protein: CASSFDRARHEQYF. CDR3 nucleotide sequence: TGTGCCAGCAGTTTCGACAGGGCGAGACACGAGCAGTACTTC.

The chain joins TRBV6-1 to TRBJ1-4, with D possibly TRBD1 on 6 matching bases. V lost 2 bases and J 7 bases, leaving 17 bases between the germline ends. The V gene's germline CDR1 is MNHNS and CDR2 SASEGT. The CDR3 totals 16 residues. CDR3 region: CASSEIRGGAFEKLFF. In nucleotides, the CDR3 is TGTGCCAGCAGTGAAATAAGGGGGGGCGCTTTTGAAAAACTGTTTTTT.